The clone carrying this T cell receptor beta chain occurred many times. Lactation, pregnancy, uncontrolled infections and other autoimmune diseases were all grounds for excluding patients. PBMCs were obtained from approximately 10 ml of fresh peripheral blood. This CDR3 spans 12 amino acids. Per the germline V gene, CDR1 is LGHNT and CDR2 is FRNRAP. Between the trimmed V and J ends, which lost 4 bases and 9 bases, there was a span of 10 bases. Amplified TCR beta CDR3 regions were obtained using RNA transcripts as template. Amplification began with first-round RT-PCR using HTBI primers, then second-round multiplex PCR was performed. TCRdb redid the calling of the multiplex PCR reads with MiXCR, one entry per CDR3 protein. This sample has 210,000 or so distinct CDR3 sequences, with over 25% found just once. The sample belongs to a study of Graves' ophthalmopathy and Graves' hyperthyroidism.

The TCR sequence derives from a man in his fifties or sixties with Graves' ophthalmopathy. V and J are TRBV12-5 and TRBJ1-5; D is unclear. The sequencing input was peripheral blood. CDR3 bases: TGTGCTAGTGGTTCACCCTCCGGGCCCCAGCATTTT. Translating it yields CASGSPSGPQHF.